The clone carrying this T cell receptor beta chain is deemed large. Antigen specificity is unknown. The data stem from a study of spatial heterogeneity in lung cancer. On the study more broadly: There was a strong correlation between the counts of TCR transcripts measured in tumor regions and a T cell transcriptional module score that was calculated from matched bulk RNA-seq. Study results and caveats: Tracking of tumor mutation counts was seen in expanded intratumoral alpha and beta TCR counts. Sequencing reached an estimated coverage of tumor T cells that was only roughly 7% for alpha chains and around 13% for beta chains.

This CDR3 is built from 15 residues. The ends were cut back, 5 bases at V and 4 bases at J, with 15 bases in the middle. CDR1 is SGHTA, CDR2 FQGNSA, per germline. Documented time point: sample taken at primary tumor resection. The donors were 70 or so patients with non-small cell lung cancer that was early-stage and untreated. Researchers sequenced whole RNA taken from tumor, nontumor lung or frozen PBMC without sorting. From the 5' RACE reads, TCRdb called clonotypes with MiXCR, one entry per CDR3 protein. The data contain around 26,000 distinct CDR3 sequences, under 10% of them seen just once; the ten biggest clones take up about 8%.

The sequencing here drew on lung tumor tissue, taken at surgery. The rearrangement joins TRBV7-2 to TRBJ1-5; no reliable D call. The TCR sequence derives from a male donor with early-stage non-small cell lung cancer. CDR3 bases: TGTGCCAGCAGCCCAAACACTTGGGCTAATCAGCCCCAGCATTTT. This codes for CASSPNTWANQPQHF.